The 18 T cell receptor beta chains below come from one sample, sequenced in a study of spatial heterogeneity in lung cancer. Time point indicated: sample taken at primary tumor resection. Whole RNA, isolated from tumor, nontumor lung or frozen PBMC, was sequenced without prior sorting. Via MiXCR, TCRdb re-called the 5' RACE reads, giving one row per CDR3 protein. The sample consists of about 90,000 distinct CDR3 sequences, approximately 8.9% of them appearing once. Sequencing used PBMCs, obtained at surgery. Receptor source: a male donor with early-stage non-small cell lung cancer.

This clonotype was seen repeatedly, ten times or more. The chain couples TRBV3-1 to TRBJ2-7; 7 bases match TRBD1. V dropped 4 bases and J dropped 5; count of bases not matched to a gene: 8. The CDR3 has 14 amino acids. Per the germline V gene, CDR1 is LGHDT and CDR2 is YNNKEL (reference sequence). The chain's CDR3 is CASSLPGQRDEQYF. CDR3 sequence (DNA): TGTGCCAGCAGCCTTCCGGGACAGAGGGACGAGCAGTACTTC.

The chain couples TRBV7-9 to TRBJ2-5; a weak D match, TRBD1 (6 bases). V was pared by 4 bases and J by 2 bases, with 14 bases between. CDR1 is SEHNR and CDR2 is FQNEAQ in the germline V gene (reference sequence). The CDR3 is made up of 15 amino acids. CDR3 protein: CASSSHGTYQETQYF. The CDR3 nucleotides are TGTGCCAGCAGCTCGCACGGGACATATCAAGAGACCCAGTACTTC.

This clonotype was seen many times. The chain has TRBV2 and TRBJ2-7; D is ambiguous. The CDR3 length is 13 residues. Germline V gene lookup returns CDR1 SNHLY and CDR2 FYNNEI. V was pared by 4 bases and J by 2 bases, with 9 bases between. CDR3 in amino acids: CASSVSLPYEQYF. The CDR3 DNA follows: TGTGCCAGCAGTGTTTCTCTTCCCTACGAGCAGTACTTC.

Ten or more counts support this clonotype. The V call is TRBV4-2, the J call TRBJ2-3, with 9 bases matching TRBD2. V shed 2 bases, J shed 4 bases, and the junction held 7 bases outside the gene matches. The CDR3 sequence is 16 residues long. From germline, CDR1 is LGHNA and CDR2 YNFKEQ. CDR3 sequence (DNA): TGTGCCAGCAGCCAAATTAGCGGGAGAGGGTCAGATACGCAGTATTTT. Translated: CASSQISGRGSDTQYF.

The J gene is TRBJ1-1, the V gene TRBV10-3; 8 positions agree with TRBD1. The CDR3 sequence is 16 residues long. Unmatched junction bases numbered 11, after V lost 6 bases and J lost 2 bases. Germline assignment: CDR1 ENHRY and CDR2 SYGVKD. As DNA, the CDR3 is TGTGCCATCAGGCCCTCAGGACAGGGAGGAAACACTGAAGCTTTCTTT. Its translation is CAIRPSGQGGNTEAFF.

The genes are TRBV2 and TRBJ1-5; weak D call: TRBD1 (5 bases). In germline, CDR1 is SNHLY, CDR2 FYNNEI. The CDR3 covers 13 residues. Between the trimmed V and J ends, which lost 7 bases and 4 bases, there was a span of 11 bases. CDR3 residues: CASNGRGNQPQHF. The CDR3 DNA follows: TGTGCCAGCAACGGACGGGGGAATCAGCCCCAGCATTTT.

This clonotype has a count of ten or more. J is TRBJ1-1 and V is TRBV28, with 7 bases identical to TRBD1. The CDR3 length is 15 residues. The V gene end was trimmed by 3 bases and the J gene end by 0 bases; junction bases not matched to a gene: 4. The germline gives CDR1 MDHEN, CDR2 SYDVKM. This CDR3 is CASSLGTVMNTEAFF. The DNA for the CDR3 is TGTGCCAGCAGTTTGGGGACAGTTATGAACACTGAAGCTTTCTTT.

This clonotype was seen ten or more times. The V call is TRBV28, the J call TRBJ2-1; 9 bases are shared with TRBD1. Germline V gene lookup returns CDR1 MDHEN and CDR2 SYDVKM. The length of the CDR3 is 15 residues. The J segment lost 3 bases and the V segment lost 2 bases, leaving 2 bases of the junction unmatched. DNA of the CDR3: TGTGCCAGCAGTTTAAGGGGACAGGGCTACAATGAGCAGTTCTTC. Protein sequence: CASSLRGQGYNEQFF. The whole variable domain, filled in from reference TRBV28 and TRBJ2-1, reads DVKVTQSSRYLVKRTGEKVFLECVQDMDHENMFWYRQDPGLGLRLIYFSYDVKMKEKGDIPEGYSVSREKKERFSLILESASTNQTSMYLCASSLRGQGYNEQFFGPGTRLTVL.

The chain couples TRBV24-1 to TRBJ2-2, with D perhaps matching TRBD2 (6 bases). CDR3 length: 15 residues. The V end lost 4 bases, the J end lost 5 bases, and 13 bases lay between the germline ends. CDR1 KGHDR and CDR2 SFDVKD come from the germline V gene. CDR3: CATSDPGVGTGELFF. The CDR3 coding sequence is TGTGCCACCAGTGACCCGGGGGTGGGGACCGGGGAGCTGTTTTTT.

The chain has TRBV2 and TRBJ2-3, with 8 bases matching TRBD2. Trimming at V came to 4 bases and at J to 4 bases, leaving 10 bases not matched to a gene. CDR3 size: 16 residues. Looked up from germline, CDR1 is SNHLY and CDR2 is FYNNEI. This chain's CDR3 is CASSGLAGIRSDTQYF. The CDR3 DNA reads TGTGCCAGCAGTGGCTTAGCGGGAATTCGGTCAGATACGCAGTATTTT.

In this sample, this clonotype turned up many times. The chain employs TRBV5-5 and TRBJ1-4; no clear D. The germline V gene has CDR1 SGHKS and CDR2 YYEKEE (reference sequence). The CDR3 loop spans 14 amino acids. Trimming removed 2 bases at V and 8 bases at J, with 13 bases between. The CDR3 bases are TGTGCCAGCAGCTTCCAAGAACAGCCAGAAAAACTGTTTTTT. Translated: CASSFQEQPEKLFF.

The chain links TRBV7-2 to TRBJ2-3, with 7 bases matching TRBD2. The CDR3 spans 15 residues. CDR1 is SGHTA and CDR2 is FQGNSA in the germline V gene. With V trimmed by 1 base and J by 3 bases, 4 bases remained unmatched. The CDR3 DNA reads TGTGCCAGCAGCTTAGGACTAGCCTTTACAGATACGCAGTATTTT. Translating gives CASSLGLAFTDTQYF.

This clonotype was detected ten times or more. The CDR3 loop reads CATLWREIIDEQFF. DNA of the CDR3: TGTGCCACCCTATGGCGGGAGATAATAGATGAGCAGTTCTTC. The rearrangement joins TRBV2 to TRBJ2-1, with 7 bases fitting TRBD2. This CDR3 is built from 14 residues. V lost 10 bases and J lost 8; bases outside the gene matches: 14. Germline CDR1 SNHLY, CDR2 FYNNEI.

A single count supports this clonotype. The CDR3: CSARGGEADTQYF. Here the CDR3 DNA reads TGCAGTGCTAGGGGCGGAGAGGCAGATACGCAGTATTTT. The gene calls are TRBV20-1 and TRBJ2-3; the D is unclear. Germline V lookup: CDR1 DFQATT, CDR2 SNEGSKA (reference sequence). CDR3 length equals 13 residues. Trimming pared 3 bases from V and 4 bases from J, leaving 11 bases between.

The V and J genes are TRBV12-3 or TRBV12-4 and TRBJ1-5, with TRBD1 identical over 9 bases. Trimming at V came to 6 bases and at J to 5 bases, leaving 11 bases not matched to a gene. The CDR3 is 16 residues long. CDR3 loop: CASSSTTRDRDQPQHF. CDR3 in DNA: TGTGCCAGCAGCTCAACTACCCGGGACAGGGATCAGCCCCAGCATTTT.

The rearrangement joins TRBV7-2 to TRBJ2-7; 11 nucleotides line up with TRBD2. The germline gives CDR1 SGHTA, CDR2 FQGNSA. V lost 1 base, J lost 3 bases, and 2 bases stayed unmatched. CDR3 length: 15 amino acids. CDR3 bases: TGTGCCAGCAGCTTAGATCTAGCGGGGGGCTACGAGCAGTACTTC. It translates to CASSLDLAGGYEQYF.

This clonotype has a handful of counts. J is TRBJ2-1 and V is TRBV11-2; 8 bases map to TRBD1. The CDR3 sequence is 15 residues long. The V segment lost 5 bases and the J segment 8 bases; nucleotides outside the gene matches: 11. Per germline, CDR1 SGHAT and CDR2 FQNNGV. The CDR3 loop reads CASSRTGGQGDEQFF. CDR3 DNA: TGTGCCAGCAGCCGAACAGGGGGACAAGGCGATGAGCAGTTCTTC.

This chain connects TRBV19 to TRBJ2-3, with TRBD2 identical over 8 bases. The CDR3 totals 16 residues. Per the germline V gene, CDR1 is LNHDA and CDR2 is SQIVND (reference sequence). Trimming removed 4 bases from V and 3 bases from J; junction bases left unmatched: 9. The CDR3 here is CASSTISGGATDTQYF. CDR3 DNA sequence: TGTGCCAGTAGTACCATCAGCGGGGGTGCTACAGATACGCAGTATTTT. The whole variable domain, remainder taken from reference TRBV19 and TRBJ2-3, is DGGITQSPKYLFRKEGQNVTLSCEQNLNHDAMYWYRQDPGQGLRLIYYSQIVNDFQKGDIAEGYSVSREKKESFPLTVTSAQKNPTAFYLCASSTISGGATDTQYFGPGTRLTVL.